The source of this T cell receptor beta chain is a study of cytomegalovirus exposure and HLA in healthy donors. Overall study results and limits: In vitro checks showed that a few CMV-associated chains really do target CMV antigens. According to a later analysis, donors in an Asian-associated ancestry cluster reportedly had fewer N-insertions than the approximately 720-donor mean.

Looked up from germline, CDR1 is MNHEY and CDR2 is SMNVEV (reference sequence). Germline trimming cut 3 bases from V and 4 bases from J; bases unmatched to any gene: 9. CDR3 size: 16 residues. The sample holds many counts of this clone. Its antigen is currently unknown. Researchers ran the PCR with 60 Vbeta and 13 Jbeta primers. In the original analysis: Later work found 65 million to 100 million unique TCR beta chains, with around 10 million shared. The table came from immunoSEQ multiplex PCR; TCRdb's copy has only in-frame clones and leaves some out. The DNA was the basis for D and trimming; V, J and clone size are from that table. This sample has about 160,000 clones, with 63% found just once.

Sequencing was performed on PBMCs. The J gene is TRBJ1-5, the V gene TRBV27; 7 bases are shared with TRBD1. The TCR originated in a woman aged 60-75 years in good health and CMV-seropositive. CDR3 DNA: TGTGCCAGCAGTTTCTCTGGAGGGGGCGGGAATCAGCCCCAGCATTTT. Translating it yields CASSFSGGGGNQPQHF.